One sample yielded the 9 T cell receptor beta chains listed below, sequenced in a study of cytomegalovirus exposure and HLA in healthy donors. PCR involved 60 Vbeta and 13 Jbeta primers. Method: immunoSEQ multiplex PCR; TCRdb's copy keeps in-frame clones and lacks some. The data show around 140,000 clones, with approximately 79% seen just once and 2.9% held by the top ten. Sequencing was done on a sample of PBMCs. The receptor source for this set is a woman aged 25 to 39 in good health and CMV-seronegative.

This clone was counted a few times. The chain links TRBV4-2 to TRBJ2-1; 7 bases map to TRBD2. With V trimmed by 0 bases and J by 9 bases, 2 bases remained unmatched. This CDR3 has 13 residues. From germline, CDR1 is LGHNA and CDR2 YNFKEQ. The CDR3, as DNA: TGTGCCAGCAGCCAAGATCCGGGGGGTGAGCAGTTCTTC. Translation gives CASSQDPGGEQFF.

The rearrangement uses TRBV7-7 and TRBJ2-7, with D perhaps TRBD1 (6 bases). The V end was cut by 5 bases, the J end by 0 bases, with 14 bases between. Germline loops: CDR1 SSHAT, CDR2 FNYEAQ (reference sequence). The CDR3 contains 15 residues. The CDR3 bases are TGTGCCAGCAGCCAGGGGTCCTCCGACTCCTACGAGCAGTACTTC. Residues: CASSQGSSDSYEQYF.

The rearrangement joins TRBV7-2 to TRBJ2-1; 8 nucleotides match TRBD2. Per the germline V gene, CDR1 is SGHTA and CDR2 is FQGNSA. V shed 1 base, J shed 4 bases, and the junction held 3 bases outside the gene matches. The CDR3 is 15 amino acids. This CDR3 reads CASSLVRGGYNEQFF. The CDR3 DNA is TGTGCCAGCAGCTTAGTTCGGGGGGGATACAATGAGCAGTTCTTC. Full variable domain (rest looked up from reference TRBV7-2 and TRBJ2-1): GAGVSQSPSNKVTEKGKDVELRCDPISGHTALYWYRQSLGQGLEFLIYFQGNSAPDKSGLPSDRFSAERTGGSVSTLTIQRTQQEDSAVYLCASSLVRGGYNEQFFGPGTRLTVL.

This rearrangement joins TRBV18 to TRBJ1-2; 7 bases are a match to TRBD1. This CDR3 contains 13 residues. Unmatched junction bases numbered 8, after V lost 6 bases and J lost 7 bases. Germline CDR1 is KGHSH and CDR2 is LQKENI. CDR3 bases: TGTGCCAGCTCCTCGGACAGGCACGGTGGCTACACCTTC. Protein: CASSSDRHGGYTF.

The V call is TRBV6-5, the J call TRBJ1-2; tentatively, D is TRBD1 (6 bases). The CDR3 sequence is 13 residues long. CDR1 is MNHEY, CDR2 SVGAGI, per germline. Trimming removed 2 bases at V and 4 bases at J, with 8 bases between. CDR3 bases: TGTGCCAGCAGTTACCAGGGGTTCTATGGCTACACCTTC. Its translation is CASSYQGFYGYTF.

The chain carries TRBV5-1 and TRBJ1-1, with unresolved D. Between the trimmed V and J ends, which lost 5 bases and 8 bases, there was a span of 16 bases. Germline lookup yields CDR1 SGHRS and CDR2 YFSETQ. The CDR3 runs to 13 residues. The CDR3 reads CASRASLESEAFF. The DNA of the CDR3 is TGCGCCAGCAGAGCCTCTTTGGAGAGCGAAGCTTTCTTT.

Written as DNA, the CDR3 is TGTGCCAGCAGCATAGACCCCCTAGGAGGAAACACCATATATTTT. As protein: CASSIDPLGGNTIYF. The V gene is TRBV7-6, the J gene TRBJ1-3, with unresolved D. Trimming pared 5 bases from V and 4 bases from J, leaving 15 bases between. This CDR3 is 15 amino acids long. Germline values: CDR1 SGHVS, CDR2 FNYEAQ. Based on the CDR3 plus reference TRBV7-6 and TRBJ1-3, the full variable domain is GAGVSQSPRYKVTKRGQDVALRCDPISGHVSLYWYRQALGQGPEFLTYFNYEAQQDKSGLPNDRFSAERPEGSISTLTIQRTEQRDSAMYRCASSIDPLGGNTIYFGEGSWLTVV.

The chain carries TRBV4-3 and TRBJ2-7; TRBD1 matches 7 bases. Trimming at V came to 3 bases and at J to 2 bases, leaving 4 bases not matched to a gene. The CDR3 is made up of 14 amino acids. Germline V gives CDR1 LGHNA, CDR2 YSLEER. For the CDR3, the DNA is TGCGCCAGCAGCCAGGGGACAGCGACCTACGAGCAGTACTTC. Its protein product is CASSQGTATYEQYF.

This chain uses TRBV10-2 with TRBJ2-7, with 10 positions matching TRBD2. V shed 7 bases and J 5 bases; nucleotides not matched to a gene: 5. This CDR3 contains 13 residues. The germline V gene encodes CDR1 WSHSY and CDR2 SAAADI. As DNA, the CDR3 is TGCGCCAGCAAAACTAGCGGGACCAACGAGCAGTACTTC. Protein: CASKTSGTNEQYF.